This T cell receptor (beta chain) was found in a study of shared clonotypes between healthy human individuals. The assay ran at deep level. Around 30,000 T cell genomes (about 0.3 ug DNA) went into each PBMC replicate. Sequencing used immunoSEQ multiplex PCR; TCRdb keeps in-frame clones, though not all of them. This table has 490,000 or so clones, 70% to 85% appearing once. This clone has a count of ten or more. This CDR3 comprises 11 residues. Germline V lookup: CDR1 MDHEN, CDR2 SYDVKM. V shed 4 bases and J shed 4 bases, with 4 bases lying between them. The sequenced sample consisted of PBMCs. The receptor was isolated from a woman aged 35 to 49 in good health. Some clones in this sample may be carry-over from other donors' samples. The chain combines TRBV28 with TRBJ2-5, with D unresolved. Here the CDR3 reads CASSYRETQYF. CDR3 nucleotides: TGTGCCAGCAGTTATAGAGAGACCCAGTACTTC.